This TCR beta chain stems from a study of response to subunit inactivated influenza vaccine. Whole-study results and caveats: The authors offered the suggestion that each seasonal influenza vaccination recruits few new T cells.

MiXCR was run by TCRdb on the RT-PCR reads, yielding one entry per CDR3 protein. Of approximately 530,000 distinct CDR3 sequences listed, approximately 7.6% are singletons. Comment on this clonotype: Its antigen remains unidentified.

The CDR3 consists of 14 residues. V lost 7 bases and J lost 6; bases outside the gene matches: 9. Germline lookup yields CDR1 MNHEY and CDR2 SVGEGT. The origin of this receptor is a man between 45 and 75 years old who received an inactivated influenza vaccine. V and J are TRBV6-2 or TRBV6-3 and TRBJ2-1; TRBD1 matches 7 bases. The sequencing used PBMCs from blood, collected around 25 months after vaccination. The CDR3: CASKRTGQPNEQFF. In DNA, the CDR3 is TGTGCCAGCAAACGGACGGGACAGCCCAATGAGCAGTTCTTC.